Listed below are T cell receptor beta chains from one sample, sequenced in a study of blood T cell repertoires in COVID-19. Only in-frame clones appear in the TCRdb table, and some are missing; sequencing was by immunoSEQ multiplex PCR. The sample has 50,000 to 75,000 clones; around 87% are singletons. Source material: peripheral blood. The origin of the receptors is a man aged 55 to 70 with acute or convalescent COVID-19. Both conserved end residues are part of each CDR3. D genes are given only for firm matches. A clone size is listed for some rows: how often the clone was seen (once, few, many), or a class if it is expanded.

v_gene	abundance	d_gene	j_gene	CDR3nt	CDR3aa
TRBV2	-	TRBD2	TRBJ2-1	TGTGCCAGCAGTGCCGGGACTAGCGGGGGGCACCCGGGATTCTTC	CASSAGTSGGHPGFF
TRBV27	-	-	TRBJ1-2	TGTGCCAGCTCCCAAAGCGGCCCCTATGGCTACACCTTC	CASSQSGPYGYTF
TRBV14	-	TRBD2	TRBJ2-1	TGTGCCAGCAGCCAAGATGCTCCGGGGGGGCTCGGCAATGAGCAGTTCTTC	CASSQDAPGGLGNEQFF
TRBV24-1	-	-	TRBJ2-6	TGTGCCACCAGTGGTTGGGGCGGTGGCTCTGGGGCCAACGTCCTGACTTTC	CATSGWGGGSGANVLTF
TRBV13	few	TRBD1	TRBJ2-3	TGTGCCAGCAGCGCCCCCATCCGGGACAGGGACACAGATACGCAGTATTTT	CASSAPIRDRDTDTQYF
TRBV19	-	TRBD1	TRBJ1-1	TGTGCCAGTAGTTCGGGACAGTTGAACACTGAAGCTTTCTTT	CASSSGQLNTEAFF
TRBV5-8	-	TRBD1	TRBJ1-2	TGTGCCAGCAGCTCAACCGACAGGGGGTCTGGCTACACCTTC	CASSSTDRGSGYTF
TRBV5-1	-	-	TRBJ1-1	TGCGCCAGCAGCCCGGCGGGGGGGCGAGGCACTGAAGCTTTCTTT	CASSPAGGRGTEAFF
TRBV19	-	TRBD2	TRBJ2-1	TGTGCCAGTAGTATCGAGCGGGGTGGCACCTACAATGAGCAGTTCTTC	CASSIERGGTYNEQFF
TRBV2	-	TRBD2	TRBJ2-3	TGTGCCAGCAGCTTAGACCTAGCGGGGCCTCGCACAGATACGCAGTATTTT	CASSLDLAGPRTDTQYF
TRBV24-1	-	-	TRBJ1-1	TGTGCCACCAGTGACCCCGGAGGAGGAGCTTTCTTT	CATSDPGGGAFF
TRBV19	-	-	TRBJ1-5	TGTGCCAGTACGAACCAGAACAATCAGCCCCAGCATTTT	CASTNQNNQPQHF
TRBV13	-	TRBD1	TRBJ2-6	TGTGCCAGCAGCGATGGGGTCAGGGGGCACTCTGGGGCCAACGTCCTGACTTTC	CASSDGVRGHSGANVLTF
TRBV18	-	TRBD2	TRBJ2-6	TGTGCCAGCTCACCACCGGGGGGGTCCGGGGCCAACGTCCTGACTTTC	CASSPPGGSGANVLTF
TRBV13	-	TRBD2	TRBJ2-1	TGTGCCAGCAGCTCATCTAGCGGCTACAATGAGCAGTTCTTC	CASSSSSGYNEQFF
TRBV6-5	-	TRBD1	TRBJ1-6	TGTGCCAGCAACGTCGGGACAGAAAATTCACCCCTCCACTTT	CASNVGTENSPLHF
TRBV5-6	medium-sized	-	TRBJ1-2	TGTGCCAGCAGCTTAGGACAAAACTATGGCTACACCTTC	CASSLGQNYGYTF
TRBV11-2	-	-	TRBJ2-7	TGTGCCAGCAGCTTAGGGCAGGGCCCCTACGAGCAGTACTTC	CASSLGQGPYEQYF
TRBV19	-	-	TRBJ2-3	TGTGCCTCCAACAAAGGGGTCGGCACAGATACGCAGTATTTT	CASNKGVGTDTQYF
TRBV12-5	few	-	TRBJ1-1	TGTGCTAGTGGTCCGGCCCGGGGGGCGCGATCTGAAGCTTTCTTT	CASGPARGARSEAFF
TRBV29-1	-	-	TRBJ1-1	TGCAGCGTTGGGAGGGAGGGGATGAACACTGAAGCTTTCTTT	CSVGREGMNTEAFF
TRBV25-1	-	TRBD1	TRBJ1-2	TGTGCCAGCAGAGGAGGGGGCGGCAACTATGGCTACACCTTC	CASRGGGGNYGYTF
TRBV6-5	-	-	TRBJ1-1	TGTGCCAGCAGCCCGGGACACATGAACACTGAAGCTTTCTTT	CASSPGHMNTEAFF
TRBV6-5	-	-	TRBJ1-3	TGTGCCAGCAGTCGCTCAGGGTCCTCTGGAAACACCATATATTTT	CASSRSGSSGNTIYF
TRBV11-2	-	TRBD2	TRBJ2-1	TGTGCCAGCAGCTTACTAGCGGGGGATAATGAGCAGTTCTTC	CASSLLAGDNEQFF
TRBV12-3/TRBV12-4	few	-	TRBJ1-1	TGTGCCACCGGGGCAGGCGGGGGCACTGAAGCTTTCTTT	CATGAGGGTEAFF
TRBV10-3	-	-	TRBJ2-3	TGTGCCTCTAACCCCCGCGGGGGCCTTACAGATACGCAGTATTTT	CASNPRGGLTDTQYF
TRBV27	-	-	TRBJ1-5	TGTGCCAGCAGTTTGTCCGGACATAGCAATCAGCCCCAGCATTTT	CASSLSGHSNQPQHF
TRBV5-1	-	-	TRBJ1-2	TGCGCCAGCAGCTTGGTAGGGGTGGTTGGCTACACCTTC	CASSLVGVVGYTF
TRBV5-1	-	-	TRBJ1-1	TGCGCCAGCAGCTTGCATGGGCTAACTGAAGCTTTCTTT	CASSLHGLTEAFF
TRBV15	-	-	TRBJ1-5	TGTGCCACCAGCAGAGGTTCACAGTATAGCAATCAGCCCCAGCATTTT	CATSRGSQYSNQPQHF
TRBV18	-	-	TRBJ2-1	TGTGCCAGCTCACCACCGGGGGGGCGCAATGAGCAGTTCTTC	CASSPPGGRNEQFF
TRBV18	-	TRBD2	TRBJ2-3	TGTGCCAGCTCACCTATCAGCGGGGGGGCCGAATCAGATACGCAGTATTTT	CASSPISGGAESDTQYF
TRBV7-9	-	-	TRBJ2-3	TGTGCCAGCAGCTTAACCTCACTACCCACAGATACGCAGTATTTT	CASSLTSLPTDTQYF
TRBV19	-	TRBD1	TRBJ2-1	TGTGCCAGTAGTGTGGGGACAGGGGGTGGTGAGCAGTTCTTC	CASSVGTGGGEQFF
TRBV7-3	-	-	TRBJ1-2	TGTGCCAGCAGTGACCCAGGAAACTATGGCTACACCTTC	CASSDPGNYGYTF
TRBV5-6	-	-	TRBJ1-2	TGTGCCAGCAGCCCCGGCCCGGGGAGAACCGGTGGGGGCTACACCTTC	CASSPGPGRTGGGYTF
TRBV19	-	-	TRBJ1-6	TGTGCCAGTAGTATAACACAGGGCGCTAATTCACCCCTCCACTTT	CASSITQGANSPLHF
TRBV7-2	once	-	TRBJ2-3	TGTGCCAGCAGCGCACCCCCGGGTAGGGGAAGATACACAGATACGCAGTATTTT	CASSAPPGRGRYTDTQYF
TRBV2	-	-	TRBJ1-2	TGTGCCAGCAGTGAAGGAAGGGGGGGCCATGGCTACACCTTC	CASSEGRGGHGYTF
TRBV30	-	TRBD1	TRBJ1-2	TGTGCCTGGAAACCCCCGGGACAGGGCTATGGCTACACCTTC	CAWKPPGQGYGYTF
TRBV5-1	-	-	TRBJ2-7	TGCGCCAGCAGCCGCGGACAGCCCCAGGCCTACGAGCAGTACTTC	CASSRGQPQAYEQYF
TRBV6-2/TRBV6-3	-	-	TRBJ2-3	TGTGCCAGCAGTACCCCGGGTCCAAGGGATACGCAGTATTTT	CASSTPGPRDTQYF
TRBV2	-	-	TRBJ2-7	TGTGCCAGCACCCCGCTGGGCAGAGCGGACGAGCAGTACTTC	CASTPLGRADEQYF
TRBV6-2/TRBV6-3	-	-	TRBJ2-2	TGTGCCAGCAGTTACTCGAGGACCGGGGAGCTGTTTTTT	CASSYSRTGELFF
TRBV19	-	-	TRBJ1-6	TGTGCCAGTAGTTGGTACGGGGGTAATTCACCCCTCCACTTT	CASSWYGGNSPLHF
TRBV20-1	-	-	TRBJ2-6	TGCAGTGCTAGTATGCCAGGGGGGAACTCTGGGGCCAACGTCCTGACTTTC	CSASMPGGNSGANVLTF
TRBV30	-	TRBD1	TRBJ1-2	TGTGCCTGTCCCCAGGGGGCAGGGCAGTATGGCTACACCTTC	CACPQGAGQYGYTF
TRBV27	-	TRBD1	TRBJ2-1	TGTGCCAGCAGTTTATCGGCTTGGGACAGGGGATTCAATGAGCAGTTCTTC	CASSLSAWDRGFNEQFF
TRBV4-1	-	TRBD1	TRBJ2-1	TGCGCCAGCAGCCGCGGACAGGGGACTGAGCAGTTCTTC	CASSRGQGTEQFF
TRBV12-5	-	-	TRBJ1-1	TGTGCTAGTGGTTTGGTACGGATAAAGGGACCTCGACTAGGGACTGAAGCTTTCTTT	CASGLVRIKGPRLGTEAFF
TRBV7-2	-	-	TRBJ1-2	TGTGCCAGCAGCACTCGGACAGTCTTGGACACCTTC	CASSTRTVLDTF
TRBV15	-	TRBD1	TRBJ2-7	TGTGCCACCAGCAGGGATTCTCTGGGACAGACCTACGAGCAGTACTTC	CATSRDSLGQTYEQYF
TRBV25-1	-	-	TRBJ2-5	TGTGCCAGCACCCTTGGGGCGCAAGAGACCCAGTACTTC	CASTLGAQETQYF
TRBV4-3	-	-	TRBJ2-1	TGCGCCAGCAGCCAAGATTTGGAGGTCGCCAATGAGCAGTTCTTC	CASSQDLEVANEQFF
TRBV2	-	TRBD1	TRBJ1-4	TGTGCCGGAAAGACAGGGATAGGAGAAAAACTGTTTTTT	CAGKTGIGEKLFF
TRBV25-1	-	-	TRBJ1-1	TGTGCCAGCAGTGGTTCGGGGAACACTGAAGCTTTCTTT	CASSGSGNTEAFF